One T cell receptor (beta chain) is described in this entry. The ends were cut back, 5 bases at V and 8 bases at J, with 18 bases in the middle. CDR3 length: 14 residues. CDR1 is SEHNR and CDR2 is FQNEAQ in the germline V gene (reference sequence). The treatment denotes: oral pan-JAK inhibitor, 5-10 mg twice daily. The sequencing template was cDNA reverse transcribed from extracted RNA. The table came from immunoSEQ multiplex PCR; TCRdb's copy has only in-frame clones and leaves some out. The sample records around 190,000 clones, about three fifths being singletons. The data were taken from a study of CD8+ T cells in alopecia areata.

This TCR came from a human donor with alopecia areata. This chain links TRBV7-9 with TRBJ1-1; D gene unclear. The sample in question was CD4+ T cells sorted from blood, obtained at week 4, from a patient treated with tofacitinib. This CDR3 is CASSQTGGFKEAFF. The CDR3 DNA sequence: TGTGCCAGCAGCCAAACGGGCGGATTTAAGGAAGCTTTCTTT.